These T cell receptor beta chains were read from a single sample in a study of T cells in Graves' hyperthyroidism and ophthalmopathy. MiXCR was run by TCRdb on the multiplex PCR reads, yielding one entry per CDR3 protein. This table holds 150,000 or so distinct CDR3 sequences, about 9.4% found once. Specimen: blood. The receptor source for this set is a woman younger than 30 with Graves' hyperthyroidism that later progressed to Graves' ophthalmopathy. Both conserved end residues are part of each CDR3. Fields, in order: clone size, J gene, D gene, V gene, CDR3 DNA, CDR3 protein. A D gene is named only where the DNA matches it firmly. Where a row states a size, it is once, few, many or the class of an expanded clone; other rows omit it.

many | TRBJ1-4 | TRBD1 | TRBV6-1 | TGTGCCAGCAACAAATCTCGGACAGGGATGGTTCTTTTCGCGAATGAAAAACTGTTTTTT | CASNKSRTGMVLFANEKLFF
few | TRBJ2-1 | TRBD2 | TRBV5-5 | TGTGCCAGCAGCCCAGGACTAGCGCTCTCCTACAATGAGCAGTTCTTC | CASSPGLALSYNEQFF
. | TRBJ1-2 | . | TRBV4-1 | TGCGCCAGCAGCCAAGATATGGCGGGAGAAAAGGGTGGCTACACCTTC | CASSQDMAGEKGGYTF
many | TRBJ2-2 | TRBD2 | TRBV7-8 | TGTGCCAGCAGCTCAGCGGGGGCCGTTGACACCGGGGAGCTGTTTTTT | CASSSAGAVDTGELFF
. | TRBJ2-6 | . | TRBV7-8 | TGTGCCAACAGCTTAGATAGGGTAGGCTCTGGGGCCAACGTCCTGACTTTC | CANSLDRVGSGANVLTF
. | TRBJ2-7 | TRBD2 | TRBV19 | TGTGCCAGTAGTAGGACTAGCGGGGAGCAGTACTTC | CASSRTSGEQYF
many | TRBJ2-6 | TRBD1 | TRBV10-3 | TGTGCCATCAGGGAGACAGGGTCTACTGGGGCCAACGTCCTGACTTTC | CAIRETGSTGANVLTF
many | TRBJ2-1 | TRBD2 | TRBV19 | TGTGCCAGTAGTATAGTTGGACTAGGAGGTTCCAATGAGCAGTTCTTC | CASSIVGLGGSNEQFF
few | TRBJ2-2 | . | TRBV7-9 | TGTGCCAGCAGCTCCCCGGCTCAGTTATCGAACACCGGGGAGCTGTTTTTT | CASSSPAQLSNTGELFF
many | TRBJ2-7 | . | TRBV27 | TGTGCCAGCAGTCACCAACCAGGGGGGACCTTCGACGAGCAGTACTTC | CASSHQPGGTFDEQYF
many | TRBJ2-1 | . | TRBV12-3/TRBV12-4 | TGTGCCAGCAGTTTAGCGGACGGGGCTGAGCAGTTCTTC | CASSLADGAEQFF
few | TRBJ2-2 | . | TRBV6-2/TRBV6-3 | TGTGCCAGCAGTCCTCGACTCGGAACTAACACCGGGGAGCTGTTTTTT | CASSPRLGTNTGELFF
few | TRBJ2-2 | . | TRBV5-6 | TGTGCCAGCAGCCACCAGGGGGGAGTCGGGGAGCTGTTTTTT | CASSHQGGVGELFF
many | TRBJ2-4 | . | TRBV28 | TGTGCCAGCAGTTTCCCCTCAGGGTTTCGAAACATTCAGTACTTC | CASSFPSGFRNIQYF
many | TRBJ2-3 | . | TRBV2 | TGTGCCAGCAGTGAAGCCAGGCGGGGTAGGTCTACAGATACGCAGTATTTT | CASSEARRGRSTDTQYF
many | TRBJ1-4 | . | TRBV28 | TGTGCCAGCAGTCTCCCGGGGCAGTCTAATGAAAAACTGTTTTTT | CASSLPGQSNEKLFF
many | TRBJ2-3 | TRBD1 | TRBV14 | TGTGCCAGCAGCCAAGATGGGACGTTCGTCAGGGGGCCAGATACGCAGTATTTT | CASSQDGTFVRGPDTQYF
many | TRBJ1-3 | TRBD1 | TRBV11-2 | TGTGCCAGCAGCTATTACAGGGGGAGAAGCTCTGGAAACACCATATATTTT | CASSYYRGRSSGNTIYF
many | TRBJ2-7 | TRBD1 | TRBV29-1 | TGCAGCGTCCGGACAGGGGGCGCGGACGAGCAGTACTTC | CSVRTGGADEQYF